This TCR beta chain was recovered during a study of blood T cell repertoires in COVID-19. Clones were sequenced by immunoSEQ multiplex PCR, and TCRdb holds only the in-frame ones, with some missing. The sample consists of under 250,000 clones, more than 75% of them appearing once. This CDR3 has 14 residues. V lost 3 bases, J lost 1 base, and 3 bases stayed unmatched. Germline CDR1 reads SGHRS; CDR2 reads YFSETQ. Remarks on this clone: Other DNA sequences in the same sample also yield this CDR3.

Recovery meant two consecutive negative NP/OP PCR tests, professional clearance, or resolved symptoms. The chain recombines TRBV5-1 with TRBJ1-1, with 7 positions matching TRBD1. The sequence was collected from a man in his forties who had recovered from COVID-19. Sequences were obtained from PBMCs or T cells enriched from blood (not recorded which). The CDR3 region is CASSSGTENTEAFF. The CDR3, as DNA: TGCGCCAGCAGCTCGGGGACAGAGAACACTGAAGCTTTCTTT.